This T cell receptor (beta chain) was recorded in a study of CD8 T cells in ankylosing spondylitis (dated by TCRdb to 2015 to 2018). For the wider study: The study profiled T cell receptor beta repertoires in healthy donors and ankylosing spondylitis patients to find disease-linked TCR variants. The whole study cohort included about a hundred healthy donors and around 25 ankylosing spondylitis patients. Peripheral blood samples were taken, and synovial fluid was additionally collected from ankylosing spondylitis patients. On the study overall, not on this receptor specifically: According to the report, matched synovial fluid samples from ankylosing spondylitis patients were significantly enriched for the disease-linked clones. A TCR beta motif of 8 or 9 highly homologous amino acid variants appeared characteristic of blood from ankylosing spondylitis patients. A CD8+ phenotype was shown by the disease-linked clones, which were found at relatively low frequencies in peripheral blood. Some motif variants had previously been reported in the synovial fluid and blood of reactive arthritis patients, which suggests shared mechanisms of disease initiation.

Reading from cysteine to phenylalanine, the CDR3 counts 18 amino acids. CDR3 DNA only is kept here, 54 bases in frame from base 1. Taken from the germline V gene, the CDR1 and CDR2 loops are SNHLY and FYNNEI. Ends trimmed: V by 7 bases, J by 0 bases; bases unmatched to a gene: 12. The run used an Illumina HiSeq 2500. Quantitative 5'-RACE with molecular barcodes was the method used to prepare the TCR beta libraries. The paper's processing steps were these. Disease-linked TCR variants were identified with a new computational method built on a probabilistic model of VDJ rearrangement. Using fastp at Q25 and MiXCR, TCRdb reprocessed the public reads and kept productive beta chains. When rows share a CDR3 protein, they turn into one entry using the most common DNA and genes. The V and J calls follow TCRdb's processing rather than the paper's. This sample gives approximately 200,000 distinct CDR3 sequences in total; about 13% of them show up just once. The ten biggest clones cover approximately 15% of the sample.

This clonotype occurred a few times. The clone's antigen remains unknown. No quality values exist for individual bases; no much larger clone is one base distant. The V gene is TRBV2 and the J gene is TRBJ2-6, with TRBD1 matching 7 junction bases. The TCR originated in a male donor with ankylosing spondylitis or in good health (not recorded which). The sample comprised blood, either unsorted or a sorted T cell fraction (not recorded which). The base sequence is TGTGCCAGCAAACTGTGGGGACAGACAAGCTCTGGGGCCAACGTCCTGACTTTC. Translated, it gives CASKLWGQTSSGANVLTF.